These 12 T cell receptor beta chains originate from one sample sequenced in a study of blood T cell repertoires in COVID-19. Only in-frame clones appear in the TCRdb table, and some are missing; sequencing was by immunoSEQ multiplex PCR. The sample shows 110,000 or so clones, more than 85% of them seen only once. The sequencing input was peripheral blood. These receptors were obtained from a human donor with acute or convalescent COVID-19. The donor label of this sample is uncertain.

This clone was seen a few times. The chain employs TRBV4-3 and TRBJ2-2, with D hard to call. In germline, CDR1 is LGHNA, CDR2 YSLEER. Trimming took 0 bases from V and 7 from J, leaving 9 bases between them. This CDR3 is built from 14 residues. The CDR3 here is CASSQEPEDGELFF. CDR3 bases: TGCGCCAGCAGCCAAGAGCCAGAAGACGGGGAGCTGTTTTTT.

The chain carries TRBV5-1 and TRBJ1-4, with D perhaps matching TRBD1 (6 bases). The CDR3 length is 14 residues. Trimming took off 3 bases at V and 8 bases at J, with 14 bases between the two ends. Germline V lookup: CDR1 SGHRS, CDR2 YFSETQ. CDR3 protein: CASSSGTLTEKLFF. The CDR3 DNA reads TGCGCCAGCAGCTCCGGGACACTTACCGAAAAACTGTTTTTT. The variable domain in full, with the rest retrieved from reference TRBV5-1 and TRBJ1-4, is KAGVTQTPRYLIKTRGQQVTLSCSPISGHRSVSWYQQTPGQGLQFLFEYFSETQRNKGNFPGRFSGRQFSNSRSEMNVSTLELGDSALYLCASSSGTLTEKLFFGSGTQLSVL.

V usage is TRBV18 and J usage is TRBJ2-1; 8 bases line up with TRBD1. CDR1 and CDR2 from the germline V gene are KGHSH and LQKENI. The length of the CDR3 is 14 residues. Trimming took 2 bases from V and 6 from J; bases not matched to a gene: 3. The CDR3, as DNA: TGTGCCAGCTCACCATTAACAGGGGGCAATGAGCAGTTCTTC. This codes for CASSPLTGGNEQFF.

CDR3 residues: CASTLGNYNEQFF. The CDR3 DNA follows: TGTGCCAGTACTCTCGGGAACTACAATGAGCAGTTCTTC. The chain has TRBV7-2 and TRBJ2-1; D might be TRBD2 (5 bases). The CDR3 spans 13 residues. CDR1 is SGHTA and CDR2 is FQGNSA in the germline V gene. The ends were cut back, 9 bases at V and 3 bases at J, with 12 bases in the middle.

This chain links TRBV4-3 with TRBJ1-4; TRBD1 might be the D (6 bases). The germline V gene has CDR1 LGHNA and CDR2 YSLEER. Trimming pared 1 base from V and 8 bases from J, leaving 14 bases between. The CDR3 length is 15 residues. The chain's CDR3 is CASSQVGGRIEKLFF. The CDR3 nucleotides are TGCGCCAGCAGCCAAGTTGGGGGCCGGATCGAAAAACTGTTTTTT.

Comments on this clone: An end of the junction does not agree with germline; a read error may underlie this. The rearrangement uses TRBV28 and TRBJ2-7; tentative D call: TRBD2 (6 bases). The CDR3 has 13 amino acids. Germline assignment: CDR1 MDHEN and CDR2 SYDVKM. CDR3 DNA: TGTGCCAGCAGGTCCCTTCGAGTGGGGGAGGCTTTCTTC. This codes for CASRSLRVGEAFF.

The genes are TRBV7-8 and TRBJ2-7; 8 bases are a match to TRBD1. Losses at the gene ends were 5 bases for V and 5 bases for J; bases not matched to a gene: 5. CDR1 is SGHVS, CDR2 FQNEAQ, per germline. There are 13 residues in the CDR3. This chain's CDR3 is CASSPDRGDEQYF. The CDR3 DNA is TGTGCCAGCAGCCCAGACAGGGGCGACGAGCAGTACTTC.

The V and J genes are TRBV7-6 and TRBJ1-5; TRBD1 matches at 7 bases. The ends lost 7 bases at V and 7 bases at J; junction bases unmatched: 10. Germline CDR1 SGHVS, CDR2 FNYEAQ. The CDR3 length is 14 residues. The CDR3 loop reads CASTPGGGDQPQHF. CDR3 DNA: TGTGCCAGCACCCCAGGGGGTGGGGACCAGCCCCAGCATTTT.

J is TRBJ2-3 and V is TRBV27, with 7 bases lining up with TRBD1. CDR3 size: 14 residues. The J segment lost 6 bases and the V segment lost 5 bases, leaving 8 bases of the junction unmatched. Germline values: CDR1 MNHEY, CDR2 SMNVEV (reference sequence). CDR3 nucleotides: TGTGCCAGCAGTCGACAGGGTAGAGCCGATACGCAGTATTTT. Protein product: CASSRQGRADTQYF.

The CDR3 DNA reads TGTGCCAGCAGTAGTACAGGGTTCACCATATATTTT. Amino acids: CASSSTGFTIYF. V and J are TRBV28 and TRBJ1-3, with a tentative D call TRBD1 (6 bases). Trimming took off 5 bases at V and 9 bases at J, with 11 bases between the two ends. CDR1 and CDR2 (germline): MDHEN, SYDVKM. This CDR3 has 12 amino acids. Full variable domain (remainder filled in from reference TRBV28 and TRBJ1-3): DVKVTQSSRYLVKRTGEKVFLECVQDMDHENMFWYRQDPGLGLRLIYFSYDVKMKEKGDIPEGYSVSREKKERFSLILESASTNQTSMYLCASSSTGFTIYFGEGSWLTVV.

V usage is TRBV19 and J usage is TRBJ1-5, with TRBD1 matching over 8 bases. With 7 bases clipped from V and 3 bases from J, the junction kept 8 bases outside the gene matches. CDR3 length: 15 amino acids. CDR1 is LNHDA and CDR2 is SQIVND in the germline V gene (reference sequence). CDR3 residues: CASTPTGDHNQPQHF. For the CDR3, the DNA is TGTGCCAGTACCCCGACAGGGGACCACAATCAGCCCCAGCATTTT.

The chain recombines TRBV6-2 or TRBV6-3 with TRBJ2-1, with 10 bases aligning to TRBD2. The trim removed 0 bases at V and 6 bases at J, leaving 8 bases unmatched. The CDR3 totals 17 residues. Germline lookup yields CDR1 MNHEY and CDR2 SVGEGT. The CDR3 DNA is TGTGCCAGCAGTTACTCGCTAGCGGGAGTTTTAGGCAATGAGCAGTTCTTC. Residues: CASSYSLAGVLGNEQFF.